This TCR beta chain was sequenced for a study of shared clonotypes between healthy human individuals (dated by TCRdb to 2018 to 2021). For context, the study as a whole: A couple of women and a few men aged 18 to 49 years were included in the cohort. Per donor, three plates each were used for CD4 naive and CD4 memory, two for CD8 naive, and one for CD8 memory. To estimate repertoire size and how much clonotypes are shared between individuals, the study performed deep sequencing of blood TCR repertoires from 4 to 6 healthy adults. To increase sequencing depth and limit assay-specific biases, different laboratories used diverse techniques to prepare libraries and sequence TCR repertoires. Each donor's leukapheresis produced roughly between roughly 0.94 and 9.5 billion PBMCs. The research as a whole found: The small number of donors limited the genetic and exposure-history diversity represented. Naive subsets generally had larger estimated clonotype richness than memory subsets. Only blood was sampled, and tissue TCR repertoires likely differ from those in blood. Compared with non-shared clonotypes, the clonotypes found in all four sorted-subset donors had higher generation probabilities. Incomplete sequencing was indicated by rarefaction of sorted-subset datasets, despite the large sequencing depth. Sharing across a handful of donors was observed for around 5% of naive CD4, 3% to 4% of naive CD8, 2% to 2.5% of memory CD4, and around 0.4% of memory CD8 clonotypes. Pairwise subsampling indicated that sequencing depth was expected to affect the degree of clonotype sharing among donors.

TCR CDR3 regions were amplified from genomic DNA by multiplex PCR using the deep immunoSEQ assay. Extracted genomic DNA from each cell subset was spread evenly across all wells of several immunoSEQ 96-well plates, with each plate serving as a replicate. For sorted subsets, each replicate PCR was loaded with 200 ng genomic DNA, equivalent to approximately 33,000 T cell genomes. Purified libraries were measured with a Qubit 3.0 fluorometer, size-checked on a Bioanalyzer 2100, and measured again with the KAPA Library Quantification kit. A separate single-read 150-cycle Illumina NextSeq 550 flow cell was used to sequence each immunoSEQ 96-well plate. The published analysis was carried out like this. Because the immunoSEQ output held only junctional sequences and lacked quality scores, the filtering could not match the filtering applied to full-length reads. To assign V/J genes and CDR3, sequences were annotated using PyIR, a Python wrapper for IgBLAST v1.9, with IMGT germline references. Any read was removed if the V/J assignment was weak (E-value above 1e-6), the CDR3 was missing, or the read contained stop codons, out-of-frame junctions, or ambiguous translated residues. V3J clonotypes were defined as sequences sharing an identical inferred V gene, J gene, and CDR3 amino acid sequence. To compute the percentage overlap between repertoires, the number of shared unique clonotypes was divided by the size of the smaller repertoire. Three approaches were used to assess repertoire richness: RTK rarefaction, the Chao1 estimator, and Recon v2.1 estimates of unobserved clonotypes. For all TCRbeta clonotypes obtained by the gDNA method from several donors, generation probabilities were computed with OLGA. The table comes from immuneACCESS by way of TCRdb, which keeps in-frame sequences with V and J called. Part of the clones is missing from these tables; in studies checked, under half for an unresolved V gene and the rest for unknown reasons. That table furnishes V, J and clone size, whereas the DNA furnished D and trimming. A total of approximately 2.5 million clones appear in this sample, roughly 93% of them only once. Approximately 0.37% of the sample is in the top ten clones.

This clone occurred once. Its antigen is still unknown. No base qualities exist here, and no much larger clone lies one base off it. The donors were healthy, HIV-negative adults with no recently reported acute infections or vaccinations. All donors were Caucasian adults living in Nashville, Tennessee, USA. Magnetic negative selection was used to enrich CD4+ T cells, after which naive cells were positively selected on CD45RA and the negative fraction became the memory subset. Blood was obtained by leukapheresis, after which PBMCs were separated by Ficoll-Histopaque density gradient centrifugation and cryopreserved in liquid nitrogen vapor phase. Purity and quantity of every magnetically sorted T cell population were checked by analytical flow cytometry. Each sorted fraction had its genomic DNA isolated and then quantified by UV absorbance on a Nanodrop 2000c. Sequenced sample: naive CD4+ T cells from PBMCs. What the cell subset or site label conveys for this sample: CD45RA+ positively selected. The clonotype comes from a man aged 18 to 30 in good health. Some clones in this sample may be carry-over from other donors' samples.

The CDR3 sequence is CASKRYTEAFF. Read as DNA, the sequence is TGTGCCAGCAAGAGGTACACTGAAGCTTTCTTT. The rearranged segments are TRBV28 and TRBJ1-1, with the D gene uncertain. The trim is 7 bases for V and 3 bases for J, with a gap of 6 bases between the germline ends. The CDR3 sequence holds 11 residues, the cysteine and phenylalanine included. This entry keeps only the CDR3 DNA: 33 bases, framed from base 1. The germline V gene supplies CDR1 MDHEN and CDR2 SYDVKM.